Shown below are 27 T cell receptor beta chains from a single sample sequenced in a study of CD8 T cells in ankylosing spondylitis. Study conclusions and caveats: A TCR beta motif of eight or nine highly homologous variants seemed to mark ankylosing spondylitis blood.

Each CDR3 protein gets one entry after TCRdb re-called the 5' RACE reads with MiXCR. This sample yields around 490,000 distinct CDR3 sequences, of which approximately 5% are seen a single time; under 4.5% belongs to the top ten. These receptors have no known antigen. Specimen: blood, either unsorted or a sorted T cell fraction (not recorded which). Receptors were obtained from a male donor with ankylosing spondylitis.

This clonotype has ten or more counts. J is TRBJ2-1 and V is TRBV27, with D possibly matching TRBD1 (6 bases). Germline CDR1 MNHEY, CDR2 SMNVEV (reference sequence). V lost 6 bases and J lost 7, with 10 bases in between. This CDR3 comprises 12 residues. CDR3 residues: CASRGGYNEQFF. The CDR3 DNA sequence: TGTGCCAGCAGAGGGGGTTATAATGAGCAGTTCTTC.

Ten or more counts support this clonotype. The CDR3 DNA reads TGCAGTGCTAGTGGGAAATTGGACACTGAAGCTTTCTTT. Its protein is CSASGKLDTEAFF. The chain combines TRBV20-1 with TRBJ1-1; the D is unclear. V was clipped by 3 bases and J by 3 bases, with 11 bases between them. The CDR3 has 13 amino acids. The V gene's germline CDR1 is DFQATT and CDR2 SNEGSKA (reference sequence).

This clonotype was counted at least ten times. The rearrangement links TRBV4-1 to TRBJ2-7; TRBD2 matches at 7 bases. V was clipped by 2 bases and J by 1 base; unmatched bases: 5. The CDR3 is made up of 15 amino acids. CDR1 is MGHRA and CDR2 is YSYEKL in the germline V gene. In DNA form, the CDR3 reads TGCGCCAGCAGCCAACTGGGACTACCGTCCTACGAGCAGTACTTC. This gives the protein CASSQLGLPSYEQYF.

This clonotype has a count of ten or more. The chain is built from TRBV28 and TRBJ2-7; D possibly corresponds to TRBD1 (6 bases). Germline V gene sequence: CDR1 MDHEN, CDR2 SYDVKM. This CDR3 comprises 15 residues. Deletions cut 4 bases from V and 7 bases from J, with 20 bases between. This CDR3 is CASSSLTGPSFEQYF. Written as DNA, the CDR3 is TGTGCCAGCAGTTCCCTGACAGGCCCCTCTTTTGAGCAGTACTTC.

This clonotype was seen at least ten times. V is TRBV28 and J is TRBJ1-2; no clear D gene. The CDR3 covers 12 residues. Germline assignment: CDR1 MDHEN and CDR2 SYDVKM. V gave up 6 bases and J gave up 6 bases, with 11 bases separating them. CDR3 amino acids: CASRRSGNGYTF. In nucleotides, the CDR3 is TGTGCCAGCAGGAGATCCGGGAATGGCTACACCTTC.

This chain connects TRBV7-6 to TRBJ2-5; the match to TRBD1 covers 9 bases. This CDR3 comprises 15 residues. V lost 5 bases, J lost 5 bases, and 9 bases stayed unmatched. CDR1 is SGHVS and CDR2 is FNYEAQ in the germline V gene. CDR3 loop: CASSPTGGTVETQYF. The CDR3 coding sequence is TGTGCCAGCAGCCCGACAGGGGGGACGGTGGAGACCCAGTACTTC.

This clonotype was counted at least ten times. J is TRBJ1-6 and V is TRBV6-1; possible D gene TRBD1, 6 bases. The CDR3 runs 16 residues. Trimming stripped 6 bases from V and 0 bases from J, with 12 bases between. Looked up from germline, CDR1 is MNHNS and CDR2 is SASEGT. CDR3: CASRGAPTSYNSPLHF. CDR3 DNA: TGTGCCAGCAGGGGGGCACCCACCTCCTATAATTCACCCCTCCACTTT.

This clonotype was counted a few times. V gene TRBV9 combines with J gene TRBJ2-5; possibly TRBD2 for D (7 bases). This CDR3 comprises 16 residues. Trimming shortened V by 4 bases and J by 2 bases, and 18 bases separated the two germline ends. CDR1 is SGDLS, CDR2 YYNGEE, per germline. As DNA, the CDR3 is TGTGCCAGCAGCACCTCACCACGGGGGGCACAAGAGACCCAGTACTTC. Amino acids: CASSTSPRGAQETQYF.

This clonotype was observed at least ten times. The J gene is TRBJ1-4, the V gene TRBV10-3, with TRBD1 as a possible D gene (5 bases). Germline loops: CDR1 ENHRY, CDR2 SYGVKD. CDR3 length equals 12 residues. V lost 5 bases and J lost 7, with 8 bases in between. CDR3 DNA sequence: TGTGCCATCAGTTTGCAGGGTGAAAAACTGTTTTTT. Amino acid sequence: CAISLQGEKLFF.

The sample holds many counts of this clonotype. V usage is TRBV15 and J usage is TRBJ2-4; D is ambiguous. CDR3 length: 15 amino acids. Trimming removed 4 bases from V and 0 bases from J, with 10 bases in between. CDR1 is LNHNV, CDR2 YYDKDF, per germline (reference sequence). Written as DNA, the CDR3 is TGTGCCACCAGCACCCAGCCCCTAGCCAAAAACATTCAGTACTTC. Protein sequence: CATSTQPLAKNIQYF.

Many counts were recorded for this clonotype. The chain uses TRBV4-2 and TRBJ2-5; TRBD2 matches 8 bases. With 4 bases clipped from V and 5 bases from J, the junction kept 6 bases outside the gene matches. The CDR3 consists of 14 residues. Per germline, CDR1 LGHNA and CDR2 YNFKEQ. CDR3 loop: CASSRGLDEETQYF. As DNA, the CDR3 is TGTGCCAGCAGCCGGGGACTAGATGAGGAGACCCAGTACTTC.

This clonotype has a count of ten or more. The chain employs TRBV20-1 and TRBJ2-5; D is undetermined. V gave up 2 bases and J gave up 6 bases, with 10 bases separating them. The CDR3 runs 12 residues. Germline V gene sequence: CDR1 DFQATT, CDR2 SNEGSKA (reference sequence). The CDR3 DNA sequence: TGCAGTGCTAGATCCCCAGACCAGACCCAGTACTTC. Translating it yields CSARSPDQTQYF.

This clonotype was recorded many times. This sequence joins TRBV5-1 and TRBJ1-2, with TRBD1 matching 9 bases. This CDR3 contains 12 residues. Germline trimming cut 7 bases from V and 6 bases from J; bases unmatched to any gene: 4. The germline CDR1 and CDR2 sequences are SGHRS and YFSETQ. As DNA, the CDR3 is TGCGCCAGCGGCAGACAGGGGGATGGCTACACCTTC. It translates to CASGRQGDGYTF.

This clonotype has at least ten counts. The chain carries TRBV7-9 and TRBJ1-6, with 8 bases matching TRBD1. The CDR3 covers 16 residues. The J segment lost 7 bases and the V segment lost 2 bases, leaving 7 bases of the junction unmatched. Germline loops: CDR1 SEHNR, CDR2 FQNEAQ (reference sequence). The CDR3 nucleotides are TGTGCCAGCAGCTTACTCCGGACAGGGATGAATTCACCCCTCCACTTT. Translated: CASSLLRTGMNSPLHF. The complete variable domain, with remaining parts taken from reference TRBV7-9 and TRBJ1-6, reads DTGVSQNPRHKITKRGQNVTFRCDPISEHNRLYWYRQTLGQGPEFLTYFQNEAQLEKSRLLSDRFSAERPKGSFSTLEIQRTEQGDSAMYLCASSLLRTGMNSPLHFGNGTRLTVT.

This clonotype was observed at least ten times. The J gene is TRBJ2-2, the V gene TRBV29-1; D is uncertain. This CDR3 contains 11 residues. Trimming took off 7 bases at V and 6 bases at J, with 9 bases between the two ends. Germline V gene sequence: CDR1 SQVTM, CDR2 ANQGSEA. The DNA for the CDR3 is TGCAGCGAGTCGGTTCCCGGGGAGCTGTTTTTT. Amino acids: CSESVPGELFF.

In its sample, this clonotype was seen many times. The CDR3 region has the DNA TGCAGTGCTAGAGGGTGGATAGTAGAGACCCAGTACTTC. Its protein product is CSARGWIVETQYF. The chain combines TRBV20-1 with TRBJ2-5, with D hard to call. Trimming shortened V by 1 base and J by 4 bases, and 10 bases separated the two germline ends. CDR3 length equals 13 residues. Germline CDR1 reads DFQATT; CDR2 reads SNEGSKA (reference sequence).

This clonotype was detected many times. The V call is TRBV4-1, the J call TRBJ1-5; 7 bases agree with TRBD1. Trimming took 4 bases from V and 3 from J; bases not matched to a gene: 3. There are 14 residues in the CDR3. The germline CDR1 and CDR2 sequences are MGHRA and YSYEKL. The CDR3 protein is CASSRQGLNQPQHF. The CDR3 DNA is TGCGCCAGCAGCCGACAGGGACTCAATCAGCCCCAGCATTTT.

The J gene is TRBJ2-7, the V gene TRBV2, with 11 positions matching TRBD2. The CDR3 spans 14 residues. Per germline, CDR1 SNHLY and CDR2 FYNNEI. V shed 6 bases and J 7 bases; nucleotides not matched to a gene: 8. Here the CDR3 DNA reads TGTGCCAGCAGCACACTAGCGGGAGCTCCGGAGCAGTACTTC. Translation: CASSTLAGAPEQYF.

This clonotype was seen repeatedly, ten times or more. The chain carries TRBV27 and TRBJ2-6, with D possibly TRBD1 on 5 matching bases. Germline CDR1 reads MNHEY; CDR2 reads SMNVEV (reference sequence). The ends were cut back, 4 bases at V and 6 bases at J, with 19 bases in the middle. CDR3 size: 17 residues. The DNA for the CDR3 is TGTGCCAGCAGTTCAACAGGTTATACTCCTGCGGCCAACGTCCTGACTTTC. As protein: CASSSTGYTPAANVLTF. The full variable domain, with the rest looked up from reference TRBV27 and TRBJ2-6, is EAQVTQNPRYLITVTGKKLTVTCSQNMNHEYMSWYRQDPGLGLRQIYYSMNVEVTDKGDVPEGYKVSRKEKRNFPLILESPSPNQTSLYFCASSSTGYTPAANVLTFGAGSRLTVL.

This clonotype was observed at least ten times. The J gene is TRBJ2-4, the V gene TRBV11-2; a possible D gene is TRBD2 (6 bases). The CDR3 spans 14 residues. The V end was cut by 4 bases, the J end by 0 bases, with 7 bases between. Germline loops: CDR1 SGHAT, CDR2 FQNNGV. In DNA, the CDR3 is TGTGCCAGCAGCTGGGGGGTAGCCAAAAACATTCAGTACTTC. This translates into CASSWGVAKNIQYF.

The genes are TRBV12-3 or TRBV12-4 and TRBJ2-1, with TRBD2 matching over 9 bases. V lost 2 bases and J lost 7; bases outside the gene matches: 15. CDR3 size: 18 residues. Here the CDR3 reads CASSLRVSGAGGGNEQFF. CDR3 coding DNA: TGTGCCAGCAGTTTACGGGTCTCTGGGGCGGGAGGGGGGAATGAGCAGTTCTTC.

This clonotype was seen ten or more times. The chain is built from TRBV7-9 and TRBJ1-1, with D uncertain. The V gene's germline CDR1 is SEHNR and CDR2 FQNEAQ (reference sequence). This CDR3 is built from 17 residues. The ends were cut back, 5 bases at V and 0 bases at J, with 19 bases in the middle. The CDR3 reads CASSLRTSTLMNTEAFF. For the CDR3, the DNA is TGTGCCAGCAGCCTTCGGACGTCTACTCTCATGAACACTGAAGCTTTCTTT.

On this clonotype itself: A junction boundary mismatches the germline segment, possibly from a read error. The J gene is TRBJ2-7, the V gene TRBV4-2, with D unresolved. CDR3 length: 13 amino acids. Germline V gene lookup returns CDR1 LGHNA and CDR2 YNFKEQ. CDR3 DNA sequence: TGTGCCAGGAGCCCCGGGCTCCACTACGAGCAGTACTTC. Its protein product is CARSPGLHYEQYF.

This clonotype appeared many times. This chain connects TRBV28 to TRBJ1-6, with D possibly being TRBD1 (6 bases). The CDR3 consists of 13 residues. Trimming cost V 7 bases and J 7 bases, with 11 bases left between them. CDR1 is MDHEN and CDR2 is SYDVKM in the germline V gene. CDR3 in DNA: TGTGCCAGCACAGGGGTGTTGAATTCACCCCTCCACTTT. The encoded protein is CASTGVLNSPLHF.

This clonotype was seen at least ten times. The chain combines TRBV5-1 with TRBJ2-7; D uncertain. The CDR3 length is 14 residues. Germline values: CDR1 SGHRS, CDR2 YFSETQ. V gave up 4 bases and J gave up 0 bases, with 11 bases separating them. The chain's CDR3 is CASSPDGLSYEQYF. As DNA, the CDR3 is TGCGCCAGCAGCCCTGACGGGCTCTCCTACGAGCAGTACTTC.

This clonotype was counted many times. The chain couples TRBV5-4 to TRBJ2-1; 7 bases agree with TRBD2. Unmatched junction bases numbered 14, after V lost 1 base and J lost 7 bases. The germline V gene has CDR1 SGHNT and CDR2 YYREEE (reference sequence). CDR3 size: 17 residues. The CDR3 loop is CASSLWGGGRSVNEQFF. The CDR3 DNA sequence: TGTGCCAGCAGCTTGTGGGGCGGGGGTCGGAGCGTAAATGAGCAGTTCTTC.

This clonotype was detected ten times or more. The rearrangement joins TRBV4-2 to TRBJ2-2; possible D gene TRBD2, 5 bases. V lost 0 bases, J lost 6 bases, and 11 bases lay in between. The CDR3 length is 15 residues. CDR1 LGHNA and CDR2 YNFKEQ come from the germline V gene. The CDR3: CASSQETGAAGELFF. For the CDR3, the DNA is TGTGCCAGCAGCCAAGAAACTGGAGCGGCCGGGGAGCTGTTTTTT.